These 26 T cell receptor beta chains originate from one sample sequenced in a study of T-cell reconstitution after alpha-beta-depleted transplantation in children. A library of TCRbeta sequences, prepared with unique molecular identifiers, was generated. TCRdb itself ran the PCR reads through MiXCR, one entry per CDR3 protein. The sample holds more than 450,000 distinct CDR3 sequences; approximately 20% are singletons and the top ten take less than 4%. The input for sequencing was PBMCs from the stem cell graft donor, taken from the stem cell graft. These receptors came from a human donor who donated a stem cell graft to a child with acute lymphoblastic leukemia.

This clonotype was seen more than once but under ten times. The V call is TRBV7-9, the J call TRBJ1-1; D is ambiguous. The CDR3 covers 12 residues. Germline V gene sequence: CDR1 SEHNR, CDR2 FQNEAQ (reference sequence). V dropped 6 bases and J dropped 8 bases, with 13 bases sitting between them. This chain's CDR3 is CASRSQGTEAFF. Written as DNA, the CDR3 is TGTGCCAGCAGATCCCAAGGAACGGAAGCTTTCTTT. Combining the CDR3 with reference TRBV7-9 and TRBJ1-1 gives the whole variable domain DTGVSQNPRHKITKRGQNVTFRCDPISEHNRLYWYRQTLGQGPEFLTYFQNEAQLEKSRLLSDRFSAERPKGSFSTLEIQRTEQGDSAMYLCASRSQGTEAFFGQGTRLTVV.

The CDR3 spells CSVEQGTTNYGYTF. The CDR3 DNA reads as TGCAGCGTTGAACAGGGTACGACTAACTATGGCTACACCTTC. The chain employs TRBV29-1 and TRBJ1-2, with D possibly TRBD1 on 5 matching bases. Per the germline V gene, CDR1 is SQVTM and CDR2 is ANQGSEA. The CDR3 runs 14 residues. V lost 2 bases, J lost 0 bases, and 10 bases lay in between.

With regard to this clonotype: A much larger clonotype is one base distant, so this may be a read error. J is TRBJ2-1 and V is TRBV6-5; maybe TRBD1 (5 bases). Looked up from germline, CDR1 is MNHEY and CDR2 is SVGAGI. The CDR3 consists of 12 residues. V lost 5 bases and J 4 bases, leaving 6 bases between the germline ends. Here the CDR3 reads CASSKGYNEQFF. In DNA form, the CDR3 reads TGTGCCAGCAGTAAGGGGTACAATGAGCAGTTCTTC.

The sample holds a few counts of this clonotype. The chain couples TRBV7-8 to TRBJ2-5, with D maybe TRBD1 (6 bases). Trimming took off 6 bases at V and 4 bases at J, with 15 bases between the two ends. This CDR3 has 14 amino acids. The V gene's germline CDR1 is SGHVS and CDR2 FQNEAQ. The CDR3 nucleotides are TGTGCCAGCAGGTCAACAGGGATGGGAGAGACCCAGTACTTC. It is translated as CASRSTGMGETQYF.

The chain employs TRBV2 and TRBJ2-2; 8 nucleotides match TRBD2. CDR1 is SNHLY and CDR2 is FYNNEI in the germline V gene. V dropped 10 bases and J dropped 6; count of bases not matched to a gene: 7. The CDR3 is made up of 13 amino acids. The CDR3 protein is CATKRERAGELFF. Here the CDR3 DNA reads TGTGCCACCAAGCGGGAGAGGGCCGGGGAGCTGTTTTTT.

This clonotype was seen more than once but under ten times. The chain recombines TRBV12-3 or TRBV12-4 with TRBJ2-7; the D is unclear. The CDR3 is made up of 16 amino acids. Trimming took 0 bases from V and 2 from J, leaving 14 bases between them. In DNA form, the CDR3 reads TGTGCCAGCAGTTTAGCGCGTAAAGCCCTGACCTACGAGCAGTACTTC. Translated, it gives CASSLARKALTYEQYF.

V is TRBV4-2 and J is TRBJ2-1; TRBD2 agrees at 13 bases. From germline, CDR1 is LGHNA and CDR2 YNFKEQ. Germline trimming cut 4 bases from V and 8 bases from J; bases unmatched to any gene: 11. The CDR3 runs 17 residues. CDR3 region: CASSLYPGTSGNYEQFF. CDR3 DNA: TGTGCCAGCAGCCTTTACCCGGGGACTAGCGGGAACTATGAGCAGTTCTTC.

Only a few counts were recorded for this clonotype. The chain is built from TRBV5-1 and TRBJ2-5, with 9 bases that match TRBD2. Germline V gives CDR1 SGHRS, CDR2 YFSETQ. V was pared by 0 bases and J by 3 bases, with 9 bases of the junction left unmatched. The CDR3 totals 17 residues. The DNA of the CDR3 is TGCGCCAGCAGCTTGGCCGAAGGGATAGCGGGAGAAGAGACCCAGTACTTC. Protein sequence: CASSLAEGIAGEETQYF.

This chain joins TRBV5-5 and TRBJ2-1, with 9 bases aligning to TRBD2. Germline CDR1 is SGHKS and CDR2 is YYEKEE (reference sequence). This CDR3 is 18 amino acids long. The V segment lost 3 bases and the J segment 0 bases; nucleotides outside the gene matches: 10. The CDR3 spells CASSSRRAGGPSYNEQFF. CDR3 sequence (DNA): TGTGCCAGCAGCTCAAGGCGGGCGGGAGGGCCCTCCTACAATGAGCAGTTCTTC.

The chain uses TRBV20-1 and TRBJ1-1; D is possibly TRBD1 (6 bases). With 0 bases removed from V and 6 bases from J, the gap between germline ends came to 23 bases. Germline V gives CDR1 DFQATT, CDR2 SNEGSKA (reference sequence). The CDR3 is 17 amino acids. CDR3: CSARDQIPGQGSAEAFF. The CDR3 nucleotides are TGCAGTGCTAGAGATCAAATCCCCGGGCAGGGGAGCGCTGAAGCTTTCTTT.

The rearrangement uses TRBV3-1 and TRBJ2-5, with D possibly being TRBD1 (6 bases). V lost 4 bases and J 6 bases, leaving 12 bases between the germline ends. Germline V gives CDR1 LGHDT, CDR2 YNNKEL (reference sequence). This CDR3 has 13 residues. For the CDR3, the DNA is TGTGCCAGCAGCCCCTTAGGGGGAAAGACCCAGTACTTC. Protein sequence: CASSPLGGKTQYF.

The gene calls are TRBV7-2 and TRBJ2-2; a possible D gene is TRBD2 (6 bases). The length of the CDR3 is 17 residues. V lost 3 bases and J lost 7, with 21 bases in between. The germline V gene encodes CDR1 SGHTA and CDR2 FQGNSA. CDR3: CASSFEGSRRGHGELFF. Written as DNA, the CDR3 is TGTGCCAGCAGCTTCGAAGGGAGCCGGAGGGGTCACGGGGAGCTGTTTTTT.

The chain recombines TRBV6-1 with TRBJ2-7; D not certain. Trimming removed 0 bases at V and 3 bases at J, with 12 bases between. Germline V lookup: CDR1 MNHNS, CDR2 SASEGT. CDR3 length: 15 residues. CDR3 DNA sequence: TGTGCCAGCAGTGAAGCCAAGGGTGGCGGCTACGAGCAGTACTTC. Protein product: CASSEAKGGGYEQYF.

This clonotype was detected ten times or more. The chain employs TRBV4-1 and TRBJ1-1, with TRBD1 identical over 8 bases. CDR1 MGHRA and CDR2 YSYEKL come from the germline V gene. The CDR3 totals 16 residues. V was pared by 0 bases and J by 7 bases, with 10 bases of the junction left unmatched. The CDR3 nucleotides are TGCGCCAGCAGCCAAGAGCGCCCAGGGGGCATTAATGAAGCTTTCTTT. Translating gives CASSQERPGGINEAFF.

The chain joins TRBV2 to TRBJ2-3; 7 bases map to TRBD1. This CDR3 has 15 residues. CDR1 is SNHLY and CDR2 is FYNNEI in the germline V gene. The V and J ends lost 7 bases and 0 bases, in that order; junction bases with no gene match: 7. CDR3 residues: CASNPTGSSTDTQYF. The CDR3, as DNA: TGTGCCAGCAATCCGACAGGGTCTAGCACAGATACGCAGTATTTT.

In this sample, this clonotype turned up a few times. The chain recombines TRBV6-5 with TRBJ1-5; D might be TRBD1 (6 bases). This CDR3 has 17 residues. Germline V CDR1 and CDR2: MNHEY, SVGAGI. V gave up 2 bases and J gave up 3 bases, with 17 bases separating them. The CDR3 DNA reads as TGTGCCAGCAGTTACGGGGATCCAGGGGTGTACAATCAGCCCCAGCATTTT. It encodes CASSYGDPGVYNQPQHF.

V and J are TRBV7-2 and TRBJ2-5; D might be TRBD2 (6 bases). CDR1 is SGHTA, CDR2 FQGNSA, per germline. Trimming removed 5 bases at V and 4 bases at J, with 17 bases between. The CDR3 totals 15 residues. The CDR3 protein is CASSRGVRGGETQYF. Here the CDR3 DNA reads TGTGCCAGCAGCAGAGGCGTGCGGGGTGGAGAGACCCAGTACTTC.

The V call is TRBV20-1, the J call TRBJ2-2, with a tentative D call TRBD2 (6 bases). Trimming took 2 bases from V and 7 from J, leaving 11 bases between them. CDR1 is DFQATT and CDR2 is SNEGSKA in the germline V gene (reference sequence). The CDR3 has 13 amino acids. The CDR3 loop is CSARQRESGELFF. In DNA, the CDR3 is TGCAGTGCTAGACAACGGGAGAGCGGGGAGCTGTTTTTT.

This clonotype occurred many times. This chain uses TRBV5-4 with TRBJ1-1; possibly TRBD1 for D (5 bases). Trimming shortened V by 7 bases and J by 4 bases, and 11 bases separated the two germline ends. Looked up from germline, CDR1 is SGHNT and CDR2 is YYREEE (reference sequence). The CDR3 runs 12 residues. CDR3 region: CASSTGGTEAFF. The CDR3 DNA reads as TGTGCCAGCTCCACCGGGGGCACTGAAGCTTTCTTT.

The chain couples TRBV12-3 or TRBV12-4 to TRBJ1-3; D unresolved. The V and J ends lost 5 bases and 2 bases respectively, with 16 bases between them. The CDR3 spans 16 residues. The CDR3 DNA sequence: TGTGCCAGCAGTGGGAGACCGGTTGTAACTGGAAACACCATATATTTT. Translated, it gives CASSGRPVVTGNTIYF.

Only a few counts were recorded for this clonotype. This chain connects TRBV7-6 to TRBJ2-3, with 7 positions matching TRBD1. Trimming cost V 4 bases and J 0 bases; bases outside gene matches: 10. Per germline, CDR1 SGHVS and CDR2 FNYEAQ. This CDR3 spans 17 amino acids. CDR3 amino acids: CASSSNLYRGSTDTQYF. The CDR3 DNA is TGTGCCAGCAGCTCAAACCTATACAGGGGAAGCACAGATACGCAGTATTTT.

This clonotype turned up a few times. The chain has TRBV14 and TRBJ2-7, with 14 bases lining up with TRBD2. Germline values: CDR1 SGHDN, CDR2 FVKESK. The length of the CDR3 is 15 residues. Unmatched junction bases numbered 3, after V lost 1 base and J lost 7 bases. CDR3 in DNA: TGTGCCAGCAGCCAAGGAGGACTAGCGGGAGGAGAGCAGTACTTC. It specifies CASSQGGLAGGEQYF.

This chain connects TRBV3-1 to TRBJ2-7; 11 bases fit TRBD2. Unmatched junction bases numbered 12, after V lost 1 base and J lost 7 bases. The CDR3 consists of 17 residues. CDR1 and CDR2 (germline): LGHDT, YNNKEL (reference sequence). CDR3 protein: CASSQGRASGRRGEQYF. In DNA, the CDR3 is TGTGCCAGCAGCCAAGGGAGGGCTAGCGGGAGGAGGGGGGAGCAGTACTTC.

The chain uses TRBV4-2 and TRBJ2-1, with a weak D call TRBD2 (6 bases). V was clipped by 0 bases and J by 5 bases, with 11 bases between them. The CDR3 runs to 15 residues. Germline CDR1 LGHNA, CDR2 YNFKEQ. In DNA, the CDR3 is TGTGCCAGCAGCCAAGAGGTGACTAGAGACAATGAGCAGTTCTTC. This sequence encodes CASSQEVTRDNEQFF.

The chain couples TRBV6-2 or TRBV6-3 to TRBJ2-7, with 9 positions matching TRBD1. Germline CDR1 and CDR2: MNHEY and SVGEGT. The CDR3 spans 16 residues. The J segment lost 0 bases and the V segment lost 2 bases, leaving 5 bases of the junction unmatched. CDR3 nucleotides: TGTGCCAGCAGTTACCTTACAGGGGGCTACTCCTACGAGCAGTACTTC. Amino acid sequence: CASSYLTGGYSYEQYF.

This clonotype turned up a few times. The chain has TRBV7-3 and TRBJ2-1, with 7 bases that match TRBD2. The CDR3 contains 17 residues. Germline CDR1 is SGHTA and CDR2 is FQGTGA. The V segment lost 2 bases and the J segment 0 bases; nucleotides outside the gene matches: 7. The CDR3 DNA is TGTGCCAGCAGCTTATATGCTAGCGGTAGCTCCTACAATGAGCAGTTCTTC. This gives the protein CASSLYASGSSYNEQFF.